The next 24 T cell receptor beta chains were all read from a single sample in a study of PD-1 blockade in classical Hodgkin lymphoma. The time point is: cycle 4 day 1 (C4D1), after around six weeks of nivolumab. Every patient was affected by relapse after autologous stem cell transplantation, while exposure to brentuximab vedotin was not uniform. Assay: immunoSEQ multiplex PCR; the TCRdb copy retains only in-frame clones and omits some. Of 100,000 or so clones in the sample, just over 90% are singletons; the top ten hold under 3.5%. The sample here was peripheral blood mononuclear cells (PBMCs), taken before the fourth cycle of nivolumab. The source of these receptors is a human donor with classical Hodgkin lymphoma.

The V call is TRBV6-1, the J call TRBJ2-5, with no clear D. Germline CDR1 MNHNS, CDR2 SASEGT. With 7 bases removed from V and 0 bases from J, the gap between germline ends came to 6 bases. The CDR3 runs 12 residues. In DNA form, the CDR3 reads TGTGCCAGCAATGGACACCAAGAGACCCAGTACTTC. Translating it yields CASNGHQETQYF.

The chain employs TRBV14 and TRBJ1-2, with D possibly being TRBD1 (5 bases). The V gene's germline CDR1 is SGHDN and CDR2 FVKESK. The CDR3 has 13 amino acids. Trimming left V 0 bases short and J 10 bases short, with 12 bases between. The DNA for the CDR3 is TGTGCCAGCAGCCAAGAACTCAGGGTGGCCTACACCTTC. Its translation is CASSQELRVAYTF.

To note about this clone: Other DNA sequences within the sample encode an identical CDR3. This chain links TRBV4-1 with TRBJ1-2, with unresolved D. The CDR3 totals 14 residues. Germline CDR1 reads MGHRA; CDR2 reads YSYEKL. V was pared by 0 bases and J by 0 bases, with 5 bases between. The CDR3 DNA is TGCGCCAGCAGCCAAGAAACAGCTAACTATGGCTACACCTTC. It yields the protein CASSQETANYGYTF.

In DNA form, the CDR3 reads TGCGCCAGCAGCGTACCCCAGGGGGGTTTTTACAATGAGCAGTTCTTC. Residues: CASSVPQGGFYNEQFF. V is TRBV5-1 and J is TRBJ2-1; weak D call: TRBD1 (7 bases). Germline loops: CDR1 SGHRS, CDR2 YFSETQ. The length of the CDR3 is 16 residues. V was cut by 4 bases and J by 4 bases, with 18 bases left in between.

This clone was recorded once. The V and J genes are TRBV6-5 and TRBJ1-2, with 7 positions matching TRBD1. Germline V lookup: CDR1 MNHEY, CDR2 SVGAGI. V lost 2 bases and J lost 6; bases outside the gene matches: 6. The CDR3 contains 14 residues. In nucleotides, the CDR3 is TGTGCCAGCAGTTACACTCGGGACAGCGATGGCTACACCTTC. This codes for CASSYTRDSDGYTF.

The V and J genes are TRBV14 and TRBJ1-2; no definite D call. Germline-derived CDR1 and CDR2 are SGHDN and FVKESK. The germline V and J ends were trimmed by 0 bases and 4 bases, with 12 bases remaining between them. The CDR3 spans 15 residues. CDR3 protein: CASSQEGREPYGYTF. The CDR3 region has the DNA TGTGCCAGCAGCCAAGAAGGCAGAGAGCCCTATGGCTACACCTTC.

The chain joins TRBV5-6 to TRBJ2-3; TRBD1 or TRBD2 may be the D gene (5 bases each). Trimming left V 0 bases short and J 3 bases short, with 11 bases between. The CDR3 is 15 amino acids. Germline V gene data show CDR1 as SGHDT and CDR2 as YYEEEE. CDR3 loop: CASSLGGDSTDTQYF. The CDR3 region has the DNA TGTGCCAGCAGCTTGGGAGGGGATAGTACAGATACGCAGTATTTT.

As to this clone: Other DNA sequences in the sample encode the same CDR3. V gene TRBV18 combines with J gene TRBJ2-7, with 10 bases aligning to TRBD2. Trimming cost V 3 bases and J 2 bases; bases outside gene matches: 1. Germline V CDR1 and CDR2: KGHSH, LQKENI. This CDR3 contains 14 residues. The CDR3 protein is CASSPSGGAYEQYF. The CDR3 DNA follows: TGTGCCAGCTCACCCAGCGGGGGGGCCTACGAGCAGTACTTC.

The chain employs TRBV9 and TRBJ1-1; D gene uncertain. The germline V gene has CDR1 SGDLS and CDR2 YYNGEE. The V and J ends lost 3 bases and 7 bases respectively, with 16 bases between them. The CDR3 totals 14 residues. For the CDR3, the DNA is TGTGCCAGCAGCGGACAAAGTGGTACCCATGAAGCTTTCTTT. Encoded protein: CASSGQSGTHEAFF.

The chain has TRBV7-9 and TRBJ2-7; 9 nucleotides agree with TRBD1. Per germline, CDR1 SEHNR and CDR2 FQNEAQ (reference sequence). The CDR3 contains 15 residues. V was pared by 4 bases and J by 5 bases, with 9 bases of the junction left unmatched. The CDR3 reads CASSSPGQGQDEQYF. DNA for the CDR3: TGTGCCAGCAGCTCCCCGGGACAGGGACAGGACGAGCAGTACTTC.

The chain has TRBV2 and TRBJ2-1; 9 bases fit TRBD2. With 8 bases clipped from V and 7 bases from J, the junction kept 18 bases outside the gene matches. The CDR3 length is 17 residues. Germline V gives CDR1 SNHLY, CDR2 FYNNEI. The CDR3, as DNA: TGTGCCAGCTCAGAACGGTTCCTAGGACTAGCGTATAATGAGCAGTTCTTC. Its translation: CASSERFLGLAYNEQFF.

The chain links TRBV5-1 to TRBJ1-2; D unresolved. Trimming removed 0 bases at V and 5 bases at J, with 14 bases between. Germline V lookup: CDR1 SGHRS, CDR2 YFSETQ. This CDR3 region has 15 residues. The CDR3 region has the DNA TGCGCCAGCAGCTTGGTAGAAGGAGGGAGATATGGCTACACCTTC. Protein: CASSLVEGGRYGYTF.

The rearrangement uses TRBV5-1 and TRBJ2-3; the match to TRBD2 covers 7 bases. Germline lookup yields CDR1 SGHRS and CDR2 YFSETQ. With 10 bases clipped from V and 3 bases from J, the junction kept 8 bases outside the gene matches. This CDR3 has 13 amino acids. Written as DNA, the CDR3 is TGCGCCGCCGGGGCTAGCGGAACAGATACGCAGTATTTT. As protein: CAAGASGTDTQYF.

The chain carries TRBV6-6 and TRBJ1-1; 9 bases match TRBD1. Germline V gene sequence: CDR1 MNHNY, CDR2 SVGAGI (reference sequence). The CDR3 length is 14 residues. Trimming removed 5 bases from V and 4 bases from J; junction bases left unmatched: 5. The CDR3 DNA reads TGTGCCAGCAGTCAAGACAGGGGGTCCACTGAAGCTTTCTTT. Translation gives CASSQDRGSTEAFF.

The rearrangement links TRBV27 to TRBJ2-1; either TRBD1 or TRBD2 may fit D (7 bases each). V lost 7 bases to trimming and J lost 7 bases, with 14 bases between them. The CDR3 is 13 amino acids. CDR1 is MNHEY, CDR2 SMNVEV, per germline (reference sequence). CDR3 in DNA: TGTGCCAGCACCCCAGGGGGGGGGAATGAGCAGTTCTTC. Residues: CASTPGGGNEQFF.

The chain joins TRBV30 to TRBJ2-1; 10 nucleotides line up with TRBD2. V shed 1 base and J 4 bases; nucleotides not matched to a gene: 1. Germline lookup yields CDR1 GTSNPN and CDR2 SVGIG (reference sequence). The CDR3 has 14 amino acids. The CDR3 loop is CAWSGTSGYNEQFF. CDR3 nucleotides: TGTGCCTGGAGTGGGACTAGCGGATACAATGAGCAGTTCTTC.

This clone was observed a single time. The V and J genes are TRBV9 and TRBJ1-4; maybe TRBD1 (5 bases). The CDR3 covers 15 residues. Looked up from germline, CDR1 is SGDLS and CDR2 is YYNGEE. V was pared by 4 bases and J by 1 base, with 11 bases between. DNA for the CDR3: TGTGCCAGCAGCCCCCCCGGGGGAACTAATGAAAAACTGTTTTTT. Its translation is CASSPPGGTNEKLFF.

The rearrangement uses TRBV13 and TRBJ2-1, with 10 bases fitting TRBD2. Germline lookup yields CDR1 PRHDT and CDR2 FYEKMQ (reference sequence). The CDR3 runs 14 residues. Losses at the gene ends were 6 bases for V and 7 bases for J; bases not matched to a gene: 6. The CDR3 sequence is CASRRAGGRNEQFF. CDR3 DNA sequence: TGTGCCAGCAGACGAGCGGGGGGGCGTAATGAGCAGTTCTTC.

This chain connects TRBV27 to TRBJ1-1, with D uncertain. The CDR3 length is 14 residues. The ends were cut back, 11 bases at V and 0 bases at J, with 16 bases in the middle. Per germline, CDR1 MNHEY and CDR2 SMNVEV (reference sequence). CDR3 in DNA: TGTGCCTCTTCCCCCGGGTTCATGAACACTGAAGCTTTCTTT. Encoded protein: CASSPGFMNTEAFF.

This rearrangement joins TRBV2 to TRBJ1-4, with TRBD1 identical over 9 bases. The CDR3 is made up of 18 amino acids. The germline V gene has CDR1 SNHLY and CDR2 FYNNEI. The V segment lost 2 bases and the J segment 4 bases; nucleotides outside the gene matches: 11. The CDR3 here is CASSERSQGAVGNEKLFF. CDR3 sequence (DNA): TGTGCCAGCAGTGAACGGTCACAGGGGGCTGTTGGTAATGAAAAACTGTTTTTT.

This sequence joins TRBV5-6 and TRBJ1-5, with TRBD1 as a possible D gene (5 bases). Trimming pared 2 bases from V and 0 bases from J, leaving 12 bases between. The CDR3 extends over 16 amino acids. CDR1 is SGHDT, CDR2 YYEEEE, per germline. The CDR3 here is CASSLLGTDSNQPQHF. As DNA, the CDR3 is TGTGCCAGCAGCTTACTAGGGACGGATAGCAATCAGCCCCAGCATTTT.

In this sample, this clone turned up a few times. The chain carries TRBV10-3 and TRBJ2-7, with 10 bases fitting TRBD1. The CDR3 loop spans 14 amino acids. Germline CDR1 and CDR2: ENHRY and SYGVKD. The trim removed 8 bases at V and 2 bases at J, leaving 6 bases unmatched. The CDR3 region has the DNA TGTGCCATCGGCCCGGGACAGGGGACCTACGAGCAGTACTTC. Its translation: CAIGPGQGTYEQYF.

The chain joins TRBV11-3 to TRBJ2-2; unclear D gene. Germline V gene lookup returns CDR1 SGHNT and CDR2 YENEEA. This CDR3 contains 14 residues. V lost 2 bases, J lost 7 bases, and 11 bases lay in between. CDR3 region: CASSLRAADGELFF. DNA of the CDR3: TGTGCCAGCAGCTTAAGGGCGGCGGACGGGGAGCTGTTTTTT.

The J gene is TRBJ2-5, the V gene TRBV6-5; D unresolved. Trimming cost V 4 bases and J 4 bases, with 4 bases left between them. The CDR3 covers 11 residues. Germline lookup yields CDR1 MNHEY and CDR2 SVGAGI. CDR3 in amino acids: CASSLGETQYF. CDR3 nucleotides: TGTGCCAGCAGTTTAGGAGAGACCCAGTACTTC.